These T cell receptor beta chains were read from a single sample in a study of post-analysis software for immune sequencing data. Each CDR3 protein gets one entry after TCRdb re-called the PCR reads with MiXCR. The profile shows 750,000 to 950,000 distinct CDR3 sequences, about 53% of them singletons. Sample: blood. All receptors come from a girl under 18 with multiple sclerosis. The CDR3 runs from the conserved cysteine through the conserved F or W. A D gene is named only where the DNA matches it firmly. Expanded clones are given a class, and other clones once, few, many or no size at all.

D,length,size,V,J,DNA,CDR3
TRBD1,15,NA,TRBV6-6,TRBJ2-7,TGTGCCAGCAGCCAAAGGGGGACAGGGTGGTCCGAGCAGTACTTC,CASSQRGTGWSEQYF
NA,14,NA,TRBV12-3/TRBV12-4,TRBJ2-3,TGTGCCAGCAGTTTACGCGATCCTGGGGATACGCAGTATTTT,CASSLRDPGDTQYF
TRBD2,14,NA,TRBV20-1,TRBJ2-1,TGCAGTGCGCGGACTAGCAGAGCCCACAATGAGCAGTTCTTC,CSARTSRAHNEQFF
NA,13,few,TRBV5-1,TRBJ2-7,TGCGCCAGCCGGAGGAGTGCCGTCAACGAGCAGTACTTC,CASRRSAVNEQYF
NA,10,many,TRBV20-1,TRBJ2-3,TGCAGTGCCACAACAGATACGCAGTATTTT,CSATTDTQYF
NA,15,NA,TRBV24-1,TRBJ1-2,TGTGCCACCTCCCCGGGGGGAGCCGGAAACTATGGCTACACCTTC,CATSPGGAGNYGYTF
NA,14,NA,TRBV5-1,TRBJ2-5,TGCGCCAGCAGCCCCAGACTAGAAGGCGAGACCCAGTACTTC,CASSPRLEGETQYF
NA,15,NA,TRBV19,TRBJ1-5,TGTGCCAGTAGTATCGGGCCGGCAGGCAATCAGCCCCAGCATTTT,CASSIGPAGNQPQHF
NA,15,few,TRBV29-1,TRBJ2-7,TGCAGCGTGAGGGGGAGGCTAGCGGACTCCTACGAGCAGTACTTC,CSVRGRLADSYEQYF
NA,15,NA,TRBV4-1,TRBJ1-6,TGCGCCAGCAGCCGGGGGGAGCAGGATAATTCACCCCTCCACTTT,CASSRGEQDNSPLHF
TRBD1,14,NA,TRBV5-1,TRBJ1-1,TGCGCCAGCAGCTTGTTGAGGGGGCCGATTGAAGCTTTCTTT,CASSLLRGPIEAFF
NA,14,few,TRBV4-1,TRBJ2-3,TGCGCCAGCAGCCAGGAGCGGGGCACAGATACGCAGTATTTT,CASSQERGTDTQYF
TRBD1,12,NA,TRBV29-1,TRBJ2-2,TGCAGCGTTGCGGGACAGACCGGGGAGCTGTTTTTT,CSVAGQTGELFF
TRBD1,16,few,TRBV20-1,TRBJ2-3,TGCAGTGCTAGCCCCCTTGGGACAGGAGTCCCAGATACGCAGTATTTT,CSASPLGTGVPDTQYF
NA,15,NA,TRBV9,TRBJ2-1,TGTGCCAGCAGCGTATTTTGGAACGCCCTCGATGAGCAGTTCTTC,CASSVFWNALDEQFF
TRBD2,14,NA,TRBV29-1,TRBJ2-1,TGCAGCGTTGGCGGGAGGGTCTCCGACAATGAGCAGTTCTTC,CSVGGRVSDNEQFF
TRBD2,15,NA,TRBV5-1,TRBJ2-3,TGCGCCAGCAGCATTAGCGGGAGACCACTCGATACGCAGTATTTT,CASSISGRPLDTQYF